This record looks at one T cell receptor (beta chain) sequence and its context. Its antigen remains unknown. PCR primers comprised 60 Vbeta and 13 Jbeta primers. Generated by immunoSEQ multiplex PCR, the TCRdb table keeps only in-frame clones and is missing some. The sample holds over 200,000 clones, roughly 70% seen once. The data originate from a study of cytomegalovirus exposure and HLA in healthy donors. Findings and caveats of the study: Highest at DRB1 and lowest at HLA-C, TCR association rates differed among HLA loci in a later analysis.

CDR1 and CDR2 (germline): KGHSH, LQKENI. CDR3 length equals 14 residues. Trimming left V 3 bases short and J 5 bases short, with 11 bases between. The rearrangement links TRBV18 to TRBJ2-1; unclear D gene. Input material: PBMCs. The TCR sequence derives from a woman in her twenties or thirties in good health and CMV-seronegative. CDR3 nucleotides: TGTGCCAGCTCACCCCCTACGGGTAACAATGAGCAGTTCTTC. Protein sequence: CASSPPTGNNEQFF. The entire variable domain, with the rest obtained from reference TRBV18 and TRBJ2-1, is as follows: NAGVMQNPRHLVRRRGQEARLRCSPMKGHSHVYWYRQLPEEGLKFMVYLQKENIIDESGMPKERFSAEFPKEGPSILRIQQVVRGDSAAYFCASSPPTGNNEQFFGPGTRLTVL.